One and the same sample provided the 19 T cell receptor beta chains below, sequenced in a study of cytomegalovirus exposure and HLA in healthy donors. PCR was performed using 60 Vbeta and 13 Jbeta primers. Data came from immunoSEQ multiplex PCR; TCRdb stores just in-frame clones and leaves some out. The table lists some 170,000 clones, around four fifths of them singletons. The sequenced material came from PBMCs. The receptors stem from a woman aged 18-29 years in good health and CMV-seronegative.

The chain combines TRBV5-6 with TRBJ2-5, with D possibly matching TRBD1 (5 bases). Trimming took off 2 bases at V and 1 base at J, with 9 bases between the two ends. The CDR3 has 14 residues. Germline-derived CDR1 and CDR2 are SGHDT and YYEEEE. The CDR3 protein is CASSFWGTQETQYF. Here the CDR3 DNA reads TGTGCCAGCAGCTTCTGGGGCACCCAAGAGACCCAGTACTTC.

The genes are TRBV7-9 and TRBJ2-5; TRBD2 matches 13 bases. With V trimmed by 5 bases and J by 5 bases, 8 bases remained unmatched. Per germline, CDR1 SEHNR and CDR2 FQNEAQ (reference sequence). The CDR3 spans 16 residues. The chain's CDR3 is CASSPGTSGVGETQYF. As DNA, the CDR3 is TGTGCCAGCAGCCCAGGGACTAGCGGGGTTGGGGAGACCCAGTACTTC.

This chain uses TRBV5-5 with TRBJ1-5, with D unresolved. This CDR3 region has 14 residues. The germline V and J ends were trimmed by 4 bases and 3 bases, with 11 bases remaining between them. In germline, CDR1 is SGHKS, CDR2 YYEKEE (reference sequence). CDR3 coding DNA: TGTGCCAGCAGCCTCGGGGAGTACAATCAGCCCCAGCATTTT. Translated: CASSLGEYNQPQHF.

The rearrangement uses TRBV10-3 and TRBJ2-3; a possible D gene is TRBD1 (5 bases). This CDR3 is built from 15 residues. V shed 3 bases and J shed 6 bases, with 16 bases lying between them. Germline assignment: CDR1 ENHRY and CDR2 SYGVKD. The CDR3 loop reads CAISEGAGKVDTQYF. The CDR3 DNA sequence: TGTGCCATCAGTGAAGGGGCAGGGAAGGTGGATACGCAGTATTTT.

This sequence joins TRBV6-5 and TRBJ1-2; perhaps TRBD1 as D (6 bases). CDR1 and CDR2 from the germline V gene are MNHEY and SVGAGI. There are 16 residues in the CDR3. The V gene lost 2 bases and the J gene lost 2 bases, with 15 bases spanning the gap. CDR3 in DNA: TGTGCCAGCAGTTACCGACGGACAGTCCCCAACTATGGCTACACCTTC. Translation: CASSYRRTVPNYGYTF.

This rearrangement joins TRBV18 to TRBJ2-1; a weak D match, TRBD1 (5 bases). Germline-derived CDR1 and CDR2 are KGHSH and LQKENI. The CDR3 consists of 15 residues. Trimming removed 0 bases from V and 12 bases from J, with 18 bases in between. The CDR3 coding sequence is TGTGCCAGCTCACCACCGGCAGGAACAGGCGGAAGGCAGTTCTTC. Translation gives CASSPPAGTGGRQFF.

Turning to this clone: At one boundary the junction diverges from the germline segment, which might be a read error. The chain joins TRBV7-9 to TRBJ2-7; tentative D call: TRBD2 (7 bases). CDR1 and CDR2 (germline): SEHNR, FQNEAQ (reference sequence). The CDR3 runs to 15 residues. CDR3 coding DNA: TGTTCCAGCAGCTTAGAGGCGGGGGCTAACTACGAGCAGTACTTC. Translation gives CSSSLEAGANYEQYF.

The chain recombines TRBV2 with TRBJ1-5; the D is unclear. V lost 4 bases and J 5 bases, leaving 6 bases between the germline ends. The length of the CDR3 is 12 residues. Germline-derived CDR1 and CDR2 are SNHLY and FYNNEI. The CDR3 nucleotides read TGTGCCAGCAGTGGATACTATCAGCCCCAGCATTTT. Translating gives CASSGYYQPQHF.

The chain carries TRBV5-6 and TRBJ2-1; TRBD2 agrees at 7 bases. This CDR3 spans 15 amino acids. Trimming removed 4 bases from V and 5 bases from J; junction bases left unmatched: 9. The germline CDR1 and CDR2 sequences are SGHDT and YYEEEE. Written as DNA, the CDR3 is TGTGCCAGCAGCGCAGCCTCGGGGGGTAACAATGAGCAGTTCTTC. Translated, it gives CASSAASGGNNEQFF.

The V gene is TRBV29-1, the J gene TRBJ2-5; 7 bases are a match to TRBD1. V gave up 3 bases and J gave up 5 bases; unmatched junction bases: 3. This CDR3 contains 12 residues. Germline values: CDR1 SQVTM, CDR2 ANQGSEA. CDR3 DNA sequence: TGCAGCGTTGAGACAGGGTCGGAGACCCAGTACTTC. Its translation: CSVETGSETQYF.

The genes are TRBV6-4 and TRBJ1-1; D is ambiguous. CDR3 length: 15 amino acids. V dropped 8 bases and J dropped 3 bases, with 19 bases sitting between them. CDR1 is MRHNA, CDR2 SNTAGT, per germline. The CDR3 protein is CASPPERLEDTEAFF. The CDR3 DNA reads TGTGCCAGCCCCCCGGAGCGTCTTGAGGACACTGAAGCTTTCTTT.

This sequence joins TRBV28 and TRBJ2-7, with a possible D match to TRBD2 (6 bases). Germline values: CDR1 MDHEN, CDR2 SYDVKM. The CDR3 totals 17 residues. V lost 4 bases and J lost 1, with 20 bases in between. The CDR3 protein is CASSSVVLATFSYEQYF. The CDR3 nucleotides are TGTGCCAGCAGTTCAGTCGTCCTAGCGACCTTTTCCTACGAGCAGTACTTC. Supplemented by reference TRBV28 and TRBJ2-7, the full variable domain reads DVKVTQSSRYLVKRTGEKVFLECVQDMDHENMFWYRQDPGLGLRLIYFSYDVKMKEKGDIPEGYSVSREKKERFSLILESASTNQTSMYLCASSSVVLATFSYEQYFGPGTRLTVT.

As to this clone: The same CDR3 arises from other DNA sequences in this sample as well. The chain couples TRBV5-4 to TRBJ1-2; tentatively, D is TRBD1 (5 bases). V dropped 4 bases and J dropped 0 bases, with 10 bases sitting between them. CDR1 is SGHNT and CDR2 is YYREEE in the germline V gene (reference sequence). The CDR3 runs to 14 residues. DNA of the CDR3: TGTGCCAGCAGCCCCCGGGGGACTAACTATGGCTACACCTTC. Its translation: CASSPRGTNYGYTF.

The V gene is TRBV27, the J gene TRBJ1-6; weak D call: TRBD1 (5 bases). From germline, CDR1 is MNHEY and CDR2 SMNVEV (reference sequence). Between the trimmed V and J ends, which lost 2 bases and 7 bases, there was a span of 9 bases. The CDR3 is made up of 14 amino acids. As DNA, the CDR3 is TGTGCCAGCAGTTTAGGACACCAGAATTCACCCCTCCACTTT. Its translation is CASSLGHQNSPLHF.

This rearrangement joins TRBV5-5 to TRBJ1-1, with 7 bases matching TRBD1. This CDR3 spans 14 amino acids. The junction had 10 bases not matched to a gene; V was cut back by 4 bases and J by 7 bases. Germline assignment: CDR1 SGHKS and CDR2 YYEKEE (reference sequence). The CDR3, as DNA: TGTGCCAGCAGCCGAGGGGGCACGGGTGGTGAAGCTTTCTTT. Translating gives CASSRGGTGGEAFF.

The chain couples TRBV21-1 to TRBJ2-3; the D segment call TRBD1 is taken from the table without a DNA check. TRBV21-1 is a pseudogene locus. The CDR3 consists of 17 residues. As DNA, the CDR3 is TGTGCCAGCAGAAATTCCGGCCAAGACAGTCACCCAGATACGCAGTATTTT. Encoded protein: CASRNSGQDSHPDTQYF.

The chain uses TRBV7-2 and TRBJ2-7; D is perhaps TRBD2 (5 bases). The CDR3 spans 13 residues. Germline lookup yields CDR1 SGHTA and CDR2 FQGNSA. Between the trimmed V and J ends, which lost 9 bases and 7 bases, there was a span of 19 bases. The CDR3: CASCRGPSWEQYF. CDR3 bases: TGTGCCAGTTGCCGAGGGCCCTCGTGGGAGCAGTACTTC.

The chain employs TRBV4-1 and TRBJ2-1; tentative D call: TRBD2 (5 bases). Germline assignment: CDR1 MGHRA and CDR2 YSYEKL. This CDR3 is built from 17 residues. V lost 5 bases and J 1 base, leaving 18 bases between the germline ends. DNA for the CDR3: TGCGCCAGCAGCGGTAGCACCGGGGAAGGGTCCTACAATGAGCAGTTCTTC. The encoded protein is CASSGSTGEGSYNEQFF.

This clone was observed a handful of times. V usage is TRBV10-1 and J usage is TRBJ1-1; D unclear. V lost 5 bases and J lost 0, with 16 bases in between. CDR3 length: 16 residues. Germline lookup yields CDR1 WNHNN and CDR2 SYGVQD (reference sequence). The CDR3 DNA reads as TGCGCCAGCAGTCCTGGGCCTCCCAAGCTGAACACTGAAGCTTTCTTT. Its translation: CASSPGPPKLNTEAFF.